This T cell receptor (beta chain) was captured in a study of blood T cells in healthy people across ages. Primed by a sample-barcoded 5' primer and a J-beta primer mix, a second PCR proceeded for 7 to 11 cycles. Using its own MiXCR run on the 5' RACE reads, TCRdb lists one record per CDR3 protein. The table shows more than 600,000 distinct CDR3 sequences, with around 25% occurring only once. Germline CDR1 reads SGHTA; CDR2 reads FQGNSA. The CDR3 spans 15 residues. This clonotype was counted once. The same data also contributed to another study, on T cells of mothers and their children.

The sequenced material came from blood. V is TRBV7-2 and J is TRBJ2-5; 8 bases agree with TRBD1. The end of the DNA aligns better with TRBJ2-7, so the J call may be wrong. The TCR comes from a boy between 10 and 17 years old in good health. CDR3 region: CASSLVVTGVYEQYF. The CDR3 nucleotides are TGTGCCAGCAGCTTAGTTGTGACAGGGGTATACGAGCAGTACTTC.